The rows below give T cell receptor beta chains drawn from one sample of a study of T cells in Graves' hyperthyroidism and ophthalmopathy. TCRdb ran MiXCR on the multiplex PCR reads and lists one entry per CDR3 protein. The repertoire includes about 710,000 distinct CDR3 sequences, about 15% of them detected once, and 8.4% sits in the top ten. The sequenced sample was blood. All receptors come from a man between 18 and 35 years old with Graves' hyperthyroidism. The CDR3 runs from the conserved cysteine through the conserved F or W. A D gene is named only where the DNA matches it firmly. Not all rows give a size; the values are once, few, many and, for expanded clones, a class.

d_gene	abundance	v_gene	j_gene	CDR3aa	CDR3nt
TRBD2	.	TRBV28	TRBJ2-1	CASSGGGRRNEQFF	TGTGCCAGCTCGGGGGGCGGGAGGCGCAATGAGCAGTTCTTC
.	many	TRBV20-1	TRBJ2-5	CSARASGGETQYF	TGCAGTGCCAGAGCGTCAGGAGGGGAGACCCAGTACTTC
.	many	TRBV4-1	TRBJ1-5	CASSQGVSGNQPQHF	TGCGCCAGCAGCCAAGGGGTTTCTGGCAATCAGCCCCAGCATTTT
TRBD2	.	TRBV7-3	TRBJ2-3	CASSSGLAEGTDTQYF	TGTGCCAGCAGCTCCGGACTAGCGGAGGGCACAGATACGCAGTATTTT
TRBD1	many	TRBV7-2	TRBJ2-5	CASSSLMGQGSETQYF	TGTGCCAGCAGCTCTTTGATGGGACAGGGCAGTGAGACCCAGTACTTC
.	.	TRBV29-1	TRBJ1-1	CSVDGWGNTEAFF	TGCAGCGTTGACGGATGGGGGAACACTGAAGCTTTCTTT
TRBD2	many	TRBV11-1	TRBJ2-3	CASSSIFPGTSGYSDTQYF	TGTGCCAGCAGCTCCATCTTCCCCGGGACTAGCGGATATTCGGATACGCAGTATTTT
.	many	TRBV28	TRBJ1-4	CASSSPRGGVSGKLFF	TGTGCCAGCAGTTCTCCCCGGGGGGGGGTTTCGGGAAAACTGTTTTTT
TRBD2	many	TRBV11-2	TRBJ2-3	CASSSQASGRAYGTDTQYF	TGTGCCAGCAGCTCCCAGGCTAGCGGGAGGGCCTATGGCACAGATACGCAGTATTTT
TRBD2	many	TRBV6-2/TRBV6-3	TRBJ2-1	CASSYSIGRAYNEQFF	TGTGCCAGCAGTTACTCGATCGGGAGGGCCTACAATGAGCAGTTCTTC
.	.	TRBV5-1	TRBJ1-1	CASSLGGAQGPEAFF	TGCGCCAGCAGCTTGGGTGGGGCGCAGGGTCCTGAAGCTTTCTTT
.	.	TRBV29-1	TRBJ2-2	CSVDIAGELFF	TGCAGCGTTGACATTGCCGGGGAGCTGTTTTTT
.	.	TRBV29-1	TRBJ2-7	CSVSLAPSYEQYF	TGCAGCGTTTCCTTAGCGCCTTCCTACGAGCAGTACTTC
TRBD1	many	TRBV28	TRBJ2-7	CASSPTAGTDFYEQYF	TGTGCCAGCAGTCCCACCGCCGGGACAGATTTCTACGAGCAGTACTTC
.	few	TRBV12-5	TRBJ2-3	CASGRGVDTQYF	TGTGCTAGTGGCCGCGGAGTGGATACGCAGTATTTT
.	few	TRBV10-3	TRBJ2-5	CAIKRDIQETQYF	TGTGCCATCAAGCGGGACATCCAAGAGACCCAGTACTTC
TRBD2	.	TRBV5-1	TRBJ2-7	CASTPRGRGSSASGEQYF	TGCGCCAGCACCCCGCGGGGGAGGGGTTCTTCCGCCTCGGGCGAGCAGTACTTC
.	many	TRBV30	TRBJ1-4	CAWSYWGPNEKLFF	TGTGCCTGGAGTTATTGGGGACCTAATGAAAAACTGTTTTTT
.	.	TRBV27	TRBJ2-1	CASGPHNEQFF	TGTGCCAGCGGGCCCCACAATGAGCAGTTCTTC
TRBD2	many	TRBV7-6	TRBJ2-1	CASSPGLAGGSYNEQFF	TGTGCCAGCAGCCCCGGCCTAGCGGGCGGTTCCTACAATGAGCAGTTCTTC
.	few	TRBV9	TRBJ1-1	CASSVEGTGNTEAFF	TGTGCCAGCAGCGTAGAGGGAACAGGGAACACTGAAGCTTTCTTT
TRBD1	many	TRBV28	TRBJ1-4	CASSLSGGYEKLFF	TGTGCCAGCAGTTTATCAGGGGGCTATGAAAAACTGTTTTTT
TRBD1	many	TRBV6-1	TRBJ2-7	CASSGIRDSGYEQYF	TGTGCCAGCAGTGGGATCCGGGACAGCGGCTACGAGCAGTACTTC
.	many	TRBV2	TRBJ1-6	CASSEALSPLHF	TGTGCCAGCAGTGAAGCTCTGAGCCCCCTCCACTTT
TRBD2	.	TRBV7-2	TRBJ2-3	CASSRASGGGTGTQYF	TGTGCCAGCAGCCGGGCTAGCGGGGGGGGCACAGGTACGCAGTATTTT
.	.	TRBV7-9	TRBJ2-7	CASSPRQAPYEQYF	TGTGCCAGCAGCCCCAGACAGGCCCCCTACGAGCAGTACTTC